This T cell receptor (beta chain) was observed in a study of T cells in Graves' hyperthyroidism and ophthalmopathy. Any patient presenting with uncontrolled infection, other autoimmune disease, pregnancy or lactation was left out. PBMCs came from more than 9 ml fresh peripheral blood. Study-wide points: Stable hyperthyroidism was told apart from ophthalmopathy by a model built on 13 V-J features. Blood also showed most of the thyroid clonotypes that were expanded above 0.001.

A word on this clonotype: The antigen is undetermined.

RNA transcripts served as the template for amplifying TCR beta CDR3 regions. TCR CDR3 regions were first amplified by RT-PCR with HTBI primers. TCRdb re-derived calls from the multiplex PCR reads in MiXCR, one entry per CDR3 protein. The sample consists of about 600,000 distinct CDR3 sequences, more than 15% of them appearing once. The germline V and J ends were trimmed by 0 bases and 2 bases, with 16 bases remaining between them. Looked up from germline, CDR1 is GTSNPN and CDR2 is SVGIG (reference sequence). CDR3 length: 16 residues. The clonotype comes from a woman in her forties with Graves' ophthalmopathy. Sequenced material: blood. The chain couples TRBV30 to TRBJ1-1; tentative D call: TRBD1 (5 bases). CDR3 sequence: CAWSVGQGGGNTEAFF. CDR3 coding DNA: TGTGCCTGGAGTGTAGGGCAGGGTGGTGGTAACACTGAAGCTTTCTTT.